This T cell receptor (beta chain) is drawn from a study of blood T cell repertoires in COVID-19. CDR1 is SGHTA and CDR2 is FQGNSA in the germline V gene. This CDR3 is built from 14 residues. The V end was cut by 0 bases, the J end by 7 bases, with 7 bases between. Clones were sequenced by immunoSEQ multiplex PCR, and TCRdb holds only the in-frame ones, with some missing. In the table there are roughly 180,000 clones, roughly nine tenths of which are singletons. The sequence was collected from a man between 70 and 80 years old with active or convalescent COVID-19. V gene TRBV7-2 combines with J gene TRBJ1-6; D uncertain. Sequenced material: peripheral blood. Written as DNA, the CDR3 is TGTGCCAGCAGCTTAGCAACTACGAATTCACCCCTCCACTTT. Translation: CASSLATTNSPLHF.